These 8 T cell receptor beta chains originate from one sample sequenced in a study of OX40 agonist ivuxolimab in advanced cancers. Measured with immunoSEQ multiplex PCR; TCRdb has only the in-frame clones, and not every one. The table records 45,000 or so clones, roughly 90% of them present only once. The starting material was CD4+ or CD8+ T cells sorted from blood, obtained in a trial of the OX40 agonist ivuxolimab. All receptors come from an adult with an advanced solid tumor such as melanoma, head and neck, liver or kidney cancer.

The chain couples TRBV27 to TRBJ2-7; D gene uncertain. Germline-derived CDR1 and CDR2 are MNHEY and SMNVEV (reference sequence). Trimming cost V 6 bases and J 5 bases, with 20 bases left between them. The CDR3 consists of 15 residues. The CDR3 DNA reads TGTGCCAGCAGGCGGAATGGGCGTCCAAGTCACGAGCAGTACTTC. It encodes CASRRNGRPSHEQYF.

The V call is TRBV2, the J call TRBJ1-1; a possible D gene is TRBD1 (5 bases). With 6 bases removed from V and 6 bases from J, the gap between germline ends came to 17 bases. This CDR3 spans 14 amino acids. Germline values: CDR1 SNHLY, CDR2 FYNNEI. The CDR3 sequence: CASSPRGGTPEAFF. The CDR3 bases are TGTGCCAGCAGCCCCCGGGGGGGGACTCCTGAAGCTTTCTTT.

The gene calls are TRBV5-1 and TRBJ1-3; D is unresolved. Germline lookup yields CDR1 SGHRS and CDR2 YFSETQ. The CDR3 has 13 amino acids. The V gene lost 6 bases and the J gene lost 2 bases, with 9 bases spanning the gap. CDR3 region: CASKSSPGNTIYF. The CDR3 nucleotides are TGCGCCAGCAAAAGTTCCCCTGGAAACACCATATATTTT.

V usage is TRBV9 and J usage is TRBJ2-5; 12 bases match TRBD2. V was clipped by 0 bases and J by 5 bases; unmatched bases: 2. This CDR3 region has 15 residues. The V gene's germline CDR1 is SGDLS and CDR2 YYNGEE. The CDR3 DNA is TGTGCCAGCAGCGTAGCTAGCGGGGGGGCGGAGACCCAGTACTTC. This translates into CASSVASGGAETQYF.

V gene TRBV4-1 combines with J gene TRBJ2-7, with 12 nucleotides matching TRBD2. V gave up 3 bases and J gave up 4 bases; unmatched junction bases: 1. The length of the CDR3 is 14 residues. Germline CDR1 and CDR2: MGHRA and YSYEKL. The CDR3 DNA reads as TGCGCCAGCAGCCAGACTAGCGGGAGTTACGAGCAGTACTTC. This codes for CASSQTSGSYEQYF.

CDR3 amino acids: CASSPPWGEDGYTF. CDR3 DNA sequence: TGTGCCAGCAGCCCCCCCTGGGGGGAAGATGGCTACACCTTC. This chain uses TRBV7-9 with TRBJ1-2; TRBD1 is a possible D gene (5 bases). Germline V CDR1 and CDR2: SEHNR, FQNEAQ (reference sequence). The V end lost 5 bases, the J end lost 6 bases, and 16 bases lay between the germline ends. CDR3 length: 14 amino acids. Combining the CDR3 with reference TRBV7-9 and TRBJ1-2 gives the whole variable domain DTGVSQNPRHKITKRGQNVTFRCDPISEHNRLYWYRQTLGQGPEFLTYFQNEAQLEKSRLLSDRFSAERPKGSFSTLEIQRTEQGDSAMYLCASSPPWGEDGYTFGSGTRLTVV.

The chain links TRBV5-5 to TRBJ2-3; 8 nucleotides line up with TRBD1. V shed 4 bases and J 4 bases; nucleotides not matched to a gene: 5. Germline V gene lookup returns CDR1 SGHKS and CDR2 YYEKEE (reference sequence). The CDR3 runs 14 residues. The DNA of the CDR3 is TGTGCCAGCAGCCGACAGGGGCTGGCAGATACGCAGTATTTT. The encoded protein is CASSRQGLADTQYF.

The rearrangement uses TRBV2 and TRBJ2-5; D gene ambiguous. Germline CDR1 is SNHLY and CDR2 is FYNNEI. CDR3 length: 14 amino acids. With 8 bases removed from V and 4 bases from J, the gap between germline ends came to 17 bases. CDR3 loop: CASLINHSGETQYF. CDR3 in DNA: TGTGCCAGCCTTATTAATCACTCGGGAGAGACCCAGTACTTC.